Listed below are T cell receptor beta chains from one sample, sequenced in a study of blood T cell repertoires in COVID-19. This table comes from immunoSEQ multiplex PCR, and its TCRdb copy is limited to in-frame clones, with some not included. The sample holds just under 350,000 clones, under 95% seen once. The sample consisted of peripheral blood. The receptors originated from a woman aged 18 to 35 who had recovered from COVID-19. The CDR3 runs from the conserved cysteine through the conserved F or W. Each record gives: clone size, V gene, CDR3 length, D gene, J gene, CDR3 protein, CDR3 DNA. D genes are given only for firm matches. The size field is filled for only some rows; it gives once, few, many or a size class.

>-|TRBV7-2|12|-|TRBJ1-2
CASSLRAYGYTF
TGTGCCAGCAGCTTACGAGCCTATGGCTACACCTTC
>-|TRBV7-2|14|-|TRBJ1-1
CASSLAQGNTEAFF
TGTGCCAGCAGCTTAGCGCAGGGGAACACTGAAGCTTTCTTT
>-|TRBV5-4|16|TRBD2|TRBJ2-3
CASSGGLAGDPDTQYF
TGTGCCAGCAGCGGGGGACTAGCGGGAGACCCAGATACGCAGTATTTT
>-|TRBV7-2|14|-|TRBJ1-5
CASSLEKEGQPQHF
TGTGCCAGCAGCTTGGAGAAGGAGGGTCAGCCCCAGCATTTT
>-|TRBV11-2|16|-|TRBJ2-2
CASSTRWGENTGELFF
TGTGCCAGCAGCACAAGGTGGGGGGAGAACACCGGGGAGCTGTTTTTT
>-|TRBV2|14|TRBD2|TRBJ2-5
CASTDPGLQETQYF
TGTGCCAGCACTGATCCGGGACTACAAGAGACCCAGTACTTC
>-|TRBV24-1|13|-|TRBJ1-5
CATSDQGYVPQHF
TGTGCCACCAGTGATCAGGGGTATGTGCCCCAGCATTTT
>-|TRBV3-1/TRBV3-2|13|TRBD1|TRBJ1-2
CASSLGQAGGYTF
TGTGCCAGCAGCCTTGGACAGGCGGGTGGCTACACCTTC
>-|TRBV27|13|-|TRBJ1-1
CASSLGGGLEAFF
TGTGCCAGCAGTTTAGGGGGGGGCTTGGAAGCTTTCTTT
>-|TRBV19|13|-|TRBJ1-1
CASRLLVNTEAFF
TGTGCCAGTAGGCTACTGGTGAACACTGAAGCTTTCTTT
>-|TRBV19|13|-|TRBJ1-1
CASSRQPNTEAFF
TGTGCCAGTAGTAGACAACCGAACACTGAAGCTTTCTTT
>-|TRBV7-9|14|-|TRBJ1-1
CASSLDYGETEAFF
TGTGCCAGCAGCTTAGATTACGGGGAAACTGAAGCTTTCTTT
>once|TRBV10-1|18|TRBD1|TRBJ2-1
CASSEPGLRTGGYNEQFF
TGCGCCAGCAGTGAGCCCGGACTTAGGACAGGGGGTTACAATGAGCAGTTCTTC
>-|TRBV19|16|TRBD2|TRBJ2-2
CASSQTSGTNTGELFF
TGTGCCAGTAGCCAGACTAGCGGGACGAACACCGGGGAGCTGTTTTTT
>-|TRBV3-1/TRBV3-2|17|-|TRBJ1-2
CASSQWSGKDFAYGYTF
TGTGCCAGCAGCCAATGGTCAGGGAAGGATTTTGCCTATGGCTACACCTTC
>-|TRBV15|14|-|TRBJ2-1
CATSRRGQNNEQFF
TGTGCCACCAGCAGGAGAGGACAAAACAATGAGCAGTTCTTC
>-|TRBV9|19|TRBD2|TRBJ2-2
CASSFSGRPAPGNTGELFF
TGTGCCAGCAGCTTTAGCGGGAGGCCCGCCCCCGGGAACACCGGGGAGCTGTTTTTT
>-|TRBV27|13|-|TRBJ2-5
CASSRSREETQYF
TGTGCCAGCAGTCGGAGCAGGGAAGAGACCCAGTACTTC
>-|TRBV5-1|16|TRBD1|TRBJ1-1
CASSFTGTGDNTEAFF
TGCGCCAGCAGCTTCACCGGGACAGGGGATAACACTGAAGCTTTCTTT
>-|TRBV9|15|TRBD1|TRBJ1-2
CASSTQGARRYGYTF
TGTGCCAGCAGCACTCAGGGGGCGCGGCGCTATGGCTACACCTTC
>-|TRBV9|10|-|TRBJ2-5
CASIRETQYF
TGTGCCAGCATTCGGGAGACCCAGTACTTC
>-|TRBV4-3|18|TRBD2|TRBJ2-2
CASSPTSGRASGAGELFF
TGCGCCAGCAGCCCGACTAGCGGGAGGGCCTCGGGGGCCGGGGAGCTGTTTTTT
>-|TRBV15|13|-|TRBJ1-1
CATRRGEFAEAFF
TGTGCCACCAGAAGAGGTGAGTTCGCTGAAGCTTTCTTT
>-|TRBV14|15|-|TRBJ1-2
CASSQEGADIYGYTF
TGTGCCAGCAGCCAAGAAGGGGCGGACATCTATGGCTACACCTTC
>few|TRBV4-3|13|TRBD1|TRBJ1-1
CASSRDRGGEAFF
TGCGCCAGCAGCCGTGACAGGGGCGGTGAAGCTTTCTTT
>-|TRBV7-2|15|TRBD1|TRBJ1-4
CASSANRGANEKLFF
TGTGCCAGCAGCGCCAACAGGGGGGCTAATGAAAAACTGTTTTTT
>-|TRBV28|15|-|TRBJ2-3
CASSFREDGTDTQYF
TGTGCCAGCAGTTTTAGGGAGGATGGGACAGATACGCAGTATTTT
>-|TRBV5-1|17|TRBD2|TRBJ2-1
CASSLATGTSGLGGQFF
TGCGCCAGCAGCTTGGCTACGGGGACTAGCGGCCTCGGGGGGCAGTTCTTC
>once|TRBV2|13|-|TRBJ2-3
CASKGDSTDTQYF
TGTGCCAGCAAGGGAGATAGCACAGATACGCAGTATTTT
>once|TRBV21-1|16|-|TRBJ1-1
CASSKKGDREDTEAFF
TGTGCCAGCAGCAAAAAGGGGGACAGGGAGGACACTGAAGCTTTCTTT
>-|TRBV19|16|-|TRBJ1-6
CASSMGRGTYNSPLHF
TGTGCCAGTAGTATGGGCAGGGGAACCTATAATTCACCCCTCCACTTT
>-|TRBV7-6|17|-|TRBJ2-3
CASSLSGFSSSTDTQYF
TGTGCCAGCAGCTTAAGCGGGTTCTCCTCTAGCACAGATACGCAGTATTTT
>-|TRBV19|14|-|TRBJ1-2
CASSIPGVRYGYTF
TGTGCCAGTAGTATCCCCGGGGTGAGGTATGGCTACACCTTC